The 12 T cell receptor beta chains below all came from one sample that was sequenced in a study of CD8 T cells in ankylosing spondylitis. Each CDR3 protein gets one entry after TCRdb re-called the 5' RACE reads with MiXCR. The table shows over 100,000 distinct CDR3 sequences, with around 7% occurring only once. Input material: blood, either unsorted or a sorted T cell fraction (not recorded which). Receptors were obtained from a male donor with ankylosing spondylitis or in good health (not recorded which).

This clonotype was detected only a few times. The V call is TRBV7-2, the J call TRBJ1-1; tentative D call: TRBD1 (5 bases). The CDR3 contains 12 residues. Germline V lookup: CDR1 SGHTA, CDR2 FQGNSA. V was pared by 4 bases and J by 4 bases, with 7 bases between. The CDR3 region is CASSYGGTEAFF. The DNA for the CDR3 is TGTGCCAGCAGCTATGGGGGCACTGAAGCTTTCTTT.

At least ten counts were recorded for this clonotype. This chain's CDR3 is CASSPQDSLTSGNTIYF. Here the CDR3 DNA reads TGCGCCAGCAGCCCACAGGACAGTCTCACCTCTGGAAACACCATATATTTT. The chain combines TRBV5-1 with TRBJ1-3, with D maybe TRBD1 (6 bases). CDR1 is SGHRS and CDR2 is YFSETQ in the germline V gene. The V end was cut by 4 bases, the J end by 0 bases, with 17 bases between. The CDR3 runs to 17 residues. The full variable domain, with the rest looked up from reference TRBV5-1 and TRBJ1-3, is KAGVTQTPRYLIKTRGQQVTLSCSPISGHRSVSWYQQTPGQGLQFLFEYFSETQRNKGNFPGRFSGRQFSNSRSEMNVSTLELGDSALYLCASSPQDSLTSGNTIYFGEGSWLTVV.

This clonotype appeared many times. The rearrangement uses TRBV29-1 and TRBJ1-1; D is unresolved. Deletions cut 5 bases from V and 1 base from J, with 8 bases between. CDR3 length: 12 residues. The germline V gene encodes CDR1 SQVTM and CDR2 ANQGSEA. The DNA for the CDR3 is TGCAGCGTTAGCCGTTGGAACACTGAAGCTTTCTTT. Amino acids: CSVSRWNTEAFF.

The chain links TRBV15 to TRBJ2-7; 8 bases line up with TRBD1. Germline V gene data show CDR1 as LNHNV and CDR2 as YYDKDF (reference sequence). J gave up 1 base and V 3 bases, and 8 bases lay outside the gene matches. The CDR3 totals 16 residues. In nucleotides, the CDR3 is TGTGCCACCAGCAGCGCGACAGGGGATAGTTCCTACGAGCAGTACTTC. This gives the protein CATSSATGDSSYEQYF.

This clonotype has at least ten counts. This chain connects TRBV20-1 to TRBJ2-3; D might be TRBD2 (5 bases). Trimming left V 4 bases short and J 3 bases short, with 11 bases between. Germline CDR1 reads DFQATT; CDR2 reads SNEGSKA (reference sequence). CDR3 length equals 13 residues. The CDR3, as DNA: TGCAGTGCTAAGGTGGCGGGTACAGATACGCAGTATTTT. Its translation is CSAKVAGTDTQYF.

This clonotype occurred many times. The chain carries TRBV2 and TRBJ2-5; D possibly corresponds to TRBD1 (6 bases). The ends were cut back, 6 bases at V and 5 bases at J, with 16 bases in the middle. Germline CDR1 is SNHLY and CDR2 is FYNNEI. This CDR3 has 14 residues. The CDR3 sequence: CASSKQTGMETQYF. The DNA of the CDR3 is TGTGCCAGCAGCAAACAAACAGGGATGGAGACCCAGTACTTC.

This clonotype has at least ten counts. The chain links TRBV5-1 to TRBJ2-2; D gene unclear. Germline CDR1 is SGHRS and CDR2 is YFSETQ. The CDR3 is 13 amino acids. Trimming shortened V by 1 base and J by 5 bases, and 6 bases separated the two germline ends. CDR3 in amino acids: CASSLPVTGELFF. CDR3 coding DNA: TGCGCCAGCAGCTTGCCAGTAACCGGGGAGCTGTTTTTT.

This clonotype appeared many times. This sequence joins TRBV7-9 and TRBJ1-3, with D perhaps TRBD1 (5 bases). Looked up from germline, CDR1 is SEHNR and CDR2 is FQNEAQ (reference sequence). The ends were cut back, 5 bases at V and 2 bases at J, with 13 bases in the middle. This CDR3 is built from 15 residues. CDR3 amino acids: CASSDGASPGNTIYF. CDR3 DNA: TGTGCCAGCAGCGACGGGGCCAGTCCTGGAAACACCATATATTTT. Looking up the rest from reference TRBV7-9 and TRBJ1-3 gives the full variable domain: DTGVSQNPRHKITKRGQNVTFRCDPISEHNRLYWYRQTLGQGPEFLTYFQNEAQLEKSRLLSDRFSAERPKGSFSTLEIQRTEQGDSAMYLCASSDGASPGNTIYFGEGSWLTVV.

This clonotype was counted at least ten times. The junction departs from the called germline gene at one end, perhaps through a read error. The V gene is TRBV7-6, the J gene TRBJ2-1, with TRBD1 identical over 8 bases. Germline V gene data show CDR1 as SGHVS and CDR2 as FNYEAQ. CDR3 length equals 11 residues. This CDR3 reads CASSLGQDVVF. CDR3 bases: TGTGCCAGCAGCTTGGGACAGGACGTAGTCTTC.

This clonotype was picked up many times. V and J are TRBV5-1 and TRBJ1-1; D is unclear. Trimming shortened V by 0 bases and J by 3 bases, and 3 bases separated the two germline ends. This CDR3 is 12 amino acids long. Looked up from germline, CDR1 is SGHRS and CDR2 is YFSETQ. As DNA, the CDR3 is TGCGCCAGCAGCTTGGCCGACACTGAAGCTTTCTTT. This sequence encodes CASSLADTEAFF.

In its sample, this clonotype was seen many times. The chain employs TRBV12-3 or TRBV12-4 and TRBJ2-3; 8 positions agree with TRBD1. The CDR3 runs to 14 residues. V lost 4 bases, J lost 8 bases, and 8 bases stayed unmatched. The CDR3 loop is CASSSSGQGRTQYF. The CDR3, as DNA: TGTGCCAGCAGTTCTTCTGGACAGGGCCGTACGCAGTATTTT.

V gene TRBV5-5 combines with J gene TRBJ2-2; the D gene is possibly TRBD1 (6 bases). This CDR3 has 15 amino acids. Germline CDR1 is SGHKS and CDR2 is YYEKEE (reference sequence). Trimming cost V 3 bases and J 1 base, with 10 bases left between them. The CDR3 loop reads CASSSDRLNTGELFF. In nucleotides, the CDR3 is TGTGCCAGCAGCTCAGACAGGTTGAACACCGGGGAGCTGTTTTTT.